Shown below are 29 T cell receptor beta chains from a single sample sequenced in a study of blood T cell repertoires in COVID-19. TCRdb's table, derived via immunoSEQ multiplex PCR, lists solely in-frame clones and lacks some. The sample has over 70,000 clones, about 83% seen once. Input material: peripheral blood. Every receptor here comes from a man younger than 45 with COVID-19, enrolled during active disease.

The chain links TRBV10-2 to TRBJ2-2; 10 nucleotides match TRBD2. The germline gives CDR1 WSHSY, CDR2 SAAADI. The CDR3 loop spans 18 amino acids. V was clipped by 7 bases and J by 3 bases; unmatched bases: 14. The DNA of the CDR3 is TGCGCCAGCACAACGAGAGTAGCGGGGGGCTTGGACACCGGGGAGCTGTTTTTT. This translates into CASTTRVAGGLDTGELFF.

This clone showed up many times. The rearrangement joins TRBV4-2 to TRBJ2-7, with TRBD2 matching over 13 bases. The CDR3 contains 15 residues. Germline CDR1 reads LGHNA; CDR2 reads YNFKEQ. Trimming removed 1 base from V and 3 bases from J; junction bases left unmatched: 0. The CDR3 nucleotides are TGTGCCAGCAGCCAAGGACTAGCGGGAGGCTACGAGCAGTACTTC. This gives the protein CASSQGLAGGYEQYF.

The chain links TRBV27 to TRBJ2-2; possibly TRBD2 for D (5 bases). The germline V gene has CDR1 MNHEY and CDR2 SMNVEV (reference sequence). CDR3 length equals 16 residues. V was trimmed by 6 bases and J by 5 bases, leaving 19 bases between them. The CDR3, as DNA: TGTGCCAGCAGATTAGGACTCGGAAAAGGAACCGGGGAGCTGTTTTTT. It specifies CASRLGLGKGTGELFF.

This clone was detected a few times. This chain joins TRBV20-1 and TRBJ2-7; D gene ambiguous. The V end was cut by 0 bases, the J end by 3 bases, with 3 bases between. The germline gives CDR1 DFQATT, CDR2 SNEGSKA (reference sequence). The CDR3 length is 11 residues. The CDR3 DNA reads TGCAGTGCTAGAGATAACTACGAGCAGTACTTC. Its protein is CSARDNYEQYF.

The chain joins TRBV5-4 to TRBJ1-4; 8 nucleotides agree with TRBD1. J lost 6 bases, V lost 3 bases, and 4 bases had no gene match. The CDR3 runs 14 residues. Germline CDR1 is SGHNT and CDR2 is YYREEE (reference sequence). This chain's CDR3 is CASSSGQEDEKLFF. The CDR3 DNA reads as TGTGCCAGCAGCTCGGGACAGGAGGATGAAAAACTGTTTTTT. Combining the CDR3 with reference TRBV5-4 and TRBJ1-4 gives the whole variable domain ETGVTQSPTHLIKTRGQQVTLRCSSQSGHNTVSWYQQALGQGPQFIFQYYREEENGRGNFPPRFSGLQFPNYSSELNVNALELDDSALYLCASSSGQEDEKLFFGSGTQLSVL.

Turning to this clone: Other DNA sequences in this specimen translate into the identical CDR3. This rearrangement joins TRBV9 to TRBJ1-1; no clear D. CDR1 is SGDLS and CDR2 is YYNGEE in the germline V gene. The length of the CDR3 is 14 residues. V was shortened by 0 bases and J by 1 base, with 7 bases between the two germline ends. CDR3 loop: CASSVGQKNTEAFF. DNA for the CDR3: TGTGCCAGCAGCGTAGGGCAGAAGAACACTGAAGCTTTCTTT.

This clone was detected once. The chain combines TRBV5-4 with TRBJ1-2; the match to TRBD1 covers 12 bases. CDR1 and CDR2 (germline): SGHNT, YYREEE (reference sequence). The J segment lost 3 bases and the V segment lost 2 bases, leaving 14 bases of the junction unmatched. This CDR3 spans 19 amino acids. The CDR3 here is CASSFWPGTGGENYYGYTF. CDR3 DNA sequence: TGTGCCAGCAGCTTCTGGCCCGGGACAGGGGGCGAGAATTACTATGGCTACACCTTC.

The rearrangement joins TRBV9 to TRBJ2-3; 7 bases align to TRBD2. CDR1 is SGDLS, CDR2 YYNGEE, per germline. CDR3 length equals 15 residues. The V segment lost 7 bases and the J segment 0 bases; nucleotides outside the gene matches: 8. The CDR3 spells CASSTAGASTDTQYF. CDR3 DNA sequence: TGTGCCAGCTCGACGGCGGGAGCGAGCACAGATACGCAGTATTTT.

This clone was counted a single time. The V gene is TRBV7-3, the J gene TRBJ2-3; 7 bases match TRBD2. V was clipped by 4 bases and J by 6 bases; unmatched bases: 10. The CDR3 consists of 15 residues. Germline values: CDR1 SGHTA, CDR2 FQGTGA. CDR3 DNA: TGTGCCAGCAGCTCCAAAGGCGGGAGCAGGGATACGCAGTATTTT. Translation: CASSSKGGSRDTQYF. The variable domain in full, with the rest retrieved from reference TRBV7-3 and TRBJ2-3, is GAGVSQTPSNKVTEKGKYVELRCDPISGHTALYWYRQSLGQGPEFLIYFQGTGAADDSGLPNDRFFAVRPEGSVSTLKIQRTERGDSAVYLCASSSKGGSRDTQYFGPGTRLTVL.

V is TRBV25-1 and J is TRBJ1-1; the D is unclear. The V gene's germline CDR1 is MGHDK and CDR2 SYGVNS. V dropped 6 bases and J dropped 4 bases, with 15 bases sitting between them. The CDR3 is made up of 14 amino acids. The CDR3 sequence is CASSPSLSGTEAFF. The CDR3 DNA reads TGTGCCAGCAGCCCATCCCTATCGGGCACTGAAGCTTTCTTT.

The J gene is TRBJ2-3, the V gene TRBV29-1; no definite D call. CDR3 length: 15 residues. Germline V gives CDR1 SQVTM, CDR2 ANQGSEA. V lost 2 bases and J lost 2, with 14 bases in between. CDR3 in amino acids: CSVETNIGLTDTQYF. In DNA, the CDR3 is TGCAGCGTTGAAACGAATATTGGCCTCACAGATACGCAGTATTTT.

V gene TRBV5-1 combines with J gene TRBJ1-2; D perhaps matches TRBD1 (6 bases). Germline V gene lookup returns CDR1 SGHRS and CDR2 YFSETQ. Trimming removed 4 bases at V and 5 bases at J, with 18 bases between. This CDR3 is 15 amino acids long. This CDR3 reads CASSPGQNTPYGYTF. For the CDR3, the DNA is TGCGCCAGCAGCCCCGGACAGAACACTCCATATGGCTACACCTTC.

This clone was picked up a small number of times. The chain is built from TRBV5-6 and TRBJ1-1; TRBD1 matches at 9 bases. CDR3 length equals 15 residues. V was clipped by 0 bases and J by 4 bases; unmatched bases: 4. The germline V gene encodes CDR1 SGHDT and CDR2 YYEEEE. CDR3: CASSLAGTGITEAFF. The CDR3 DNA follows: TGTGCCAGCAGCTTGGCCGGGACAGGGATCACTGAAGCTTTCTTT.

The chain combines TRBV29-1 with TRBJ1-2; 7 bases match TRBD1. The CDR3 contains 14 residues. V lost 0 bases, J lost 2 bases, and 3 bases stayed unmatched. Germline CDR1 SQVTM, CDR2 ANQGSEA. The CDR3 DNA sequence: TGCAGCGTTGAAGATCCGACAGGGAACTATGGCTACACCTTC. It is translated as CSVEDPTGNYGYTF.

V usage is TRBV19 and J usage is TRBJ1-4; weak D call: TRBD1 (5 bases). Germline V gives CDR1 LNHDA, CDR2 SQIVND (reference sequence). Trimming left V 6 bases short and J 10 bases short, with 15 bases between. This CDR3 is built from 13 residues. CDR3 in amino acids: CASSLRQGPKLFF. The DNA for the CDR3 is TGTGCCAGTAGCCTCCGGCAGGGTCCAAAACTGTTTTTT.

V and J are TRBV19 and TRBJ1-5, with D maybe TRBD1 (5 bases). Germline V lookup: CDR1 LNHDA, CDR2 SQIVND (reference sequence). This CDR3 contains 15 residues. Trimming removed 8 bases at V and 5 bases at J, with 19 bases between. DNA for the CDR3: TGTGCCAGTGCCGGAAACGGGGGGTGGGATCAGCCCCAGCATTTT. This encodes CASAGNGGWDQPQHF.

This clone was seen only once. The CDR3 reads CASSSLESGYTF. CDR3 DNA: TGTGCCAGCAGCTCCCTGGAGTCCGGCTACACCTTC. This sequence joins TRBV7-9 and TRBJ1-2, with D hard to call. V lost 4 bases to trimming and J lost 8 bases, with 11 bases between them. The CDR3 totals 12 residues. Germline lookup yields CDR1 SEHNR and CDR2 FQNEAQ (reference sequence). Complete variable domain (other parts from reference TRBV7-9 and TRBJ1-2): DTGVSQNPRHKITKRGQNVTFRCDPISEHNRLYWYRQTLGQGPEFLTYFQNEAQLEKSRLLSDRFSAERPKGSFSTLEIQRTEQGDSAMYLCASSSLESGYTFGSGTRLTVV.

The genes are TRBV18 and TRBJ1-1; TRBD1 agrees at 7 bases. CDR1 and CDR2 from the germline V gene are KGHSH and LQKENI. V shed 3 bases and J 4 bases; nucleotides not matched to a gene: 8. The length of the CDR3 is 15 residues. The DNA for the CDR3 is TGTGCCAGCTCACCCCTAACAGGGGACCGCACTGAAGCTTTCTTT. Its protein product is CASSPLTGDRTEAFF.

The CDR3 nucleotides read TGTGCCAGCAGTTTATTAGTCGGGGAGGAAGCTTTCTTT. Protein: CASSLLVGEEAFF. V usage is TRBV12-3 or TRBV12-4 and J usage is TRBJ1-1; D gene ambiguous. The V gene lost 2 bases and the J gene lost 8 bases, with 12 bases spanning the gap. The CDR3 spans 13 residues.

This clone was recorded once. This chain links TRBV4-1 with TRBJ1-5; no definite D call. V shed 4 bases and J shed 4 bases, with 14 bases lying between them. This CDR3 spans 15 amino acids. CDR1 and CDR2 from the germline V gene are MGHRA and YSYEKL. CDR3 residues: CASSRTNAGNQPQHF. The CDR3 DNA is TGCGCCAGCAGCCGCACTAATGCGGGGAATCAGCCCCAGCATTTT.

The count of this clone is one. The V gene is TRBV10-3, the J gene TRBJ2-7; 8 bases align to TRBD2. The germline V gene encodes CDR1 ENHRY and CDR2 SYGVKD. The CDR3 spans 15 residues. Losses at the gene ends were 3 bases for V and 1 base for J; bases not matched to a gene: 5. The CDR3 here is CAISEPTSGSYEQYF. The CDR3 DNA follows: TGTGCCATCAGTGAACCAACTAGCGGATCCTACGAGCAGTACTTC.

Here the CDR3 DNA reads TGTGCCAGCAGCTTTGGGCGTGAAGAGACCCAGTACTTC. Translation: CASSFGREETQYF. The chain has TRBV5-6 and TRBJ2-5; D is ambiguous. This CDR3 has 13 amino acids. V dropped 2 bases and J dropped 3 bases, with 8 bases sitting between them. Germline V gene data show CDR1 as SGHDT and CDR2 as YYEEEE.

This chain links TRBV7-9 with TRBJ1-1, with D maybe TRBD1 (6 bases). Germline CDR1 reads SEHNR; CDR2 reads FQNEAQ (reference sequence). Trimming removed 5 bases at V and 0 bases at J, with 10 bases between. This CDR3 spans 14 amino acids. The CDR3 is CASSQDRMNTEAFF. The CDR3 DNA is TGTGCCAGCAGCCAGGACAGAATGAACACTGAAGCTTTCTTT.

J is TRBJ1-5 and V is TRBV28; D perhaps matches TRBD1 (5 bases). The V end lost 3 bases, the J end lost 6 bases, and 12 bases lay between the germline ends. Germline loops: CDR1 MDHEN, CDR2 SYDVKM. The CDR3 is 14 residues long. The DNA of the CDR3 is TGTGCCAGCAGTTTGATGGGGGGGGGTCAGCCCCAGCATTTT. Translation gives CASSLMGGGQPQHF.

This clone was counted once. In nucleotides, the CDR3 is TGTGCCAGCAGCGTATCATTAGGGGCAGGGGGCGACCAAGAGACCCAGTACTTC. Its translation: CASSVSLGAGGDQETQYF. This sequence joins TRBV5-4 and TRBJ2-5; 8 bases map to TRBD1. Per the germline V gene, CDR1 is SGHNT and CDR2 is YYREEE (reference sequence). The trim removed 4 bases at V and 0 bases at J, leaving 14 bases unmatched. There are 18 residues in the CDR3.

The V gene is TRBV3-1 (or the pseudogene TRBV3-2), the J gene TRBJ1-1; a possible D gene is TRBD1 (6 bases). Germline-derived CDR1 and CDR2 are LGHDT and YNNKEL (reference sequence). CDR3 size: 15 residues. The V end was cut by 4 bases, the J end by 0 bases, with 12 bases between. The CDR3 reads CASSPSDRMNTEAFF. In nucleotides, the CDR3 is TGTGCCAGCAGCCCCTCAGACAGGATGAACACTGAAGCTTTCTTT.

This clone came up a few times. CDR3 sequence (DNA): TGCAGTGTAGTCGGAGACACCATATATTTT. Its protein product is CSVVGDTIYF. The rearrangement links TRBV20-1 to TRBJ1-3; D remains ambiguous. The CDR3 length is 10 residues. Per the germline V gene, CDR1 is DFQATT and CDR2 is SNEGSKA (reference sequence). Trimming left V 7 bases short and J 8 bases short, with 9 bases between.

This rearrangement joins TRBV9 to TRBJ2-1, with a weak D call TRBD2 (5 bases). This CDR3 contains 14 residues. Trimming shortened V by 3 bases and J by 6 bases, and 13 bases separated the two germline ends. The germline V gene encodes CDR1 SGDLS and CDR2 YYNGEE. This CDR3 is CASSGTIGVNEQFF. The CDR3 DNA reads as TGTGCCAGCAGCGGGACGATCGGGGTCAATGAGCAGTTCTTC.

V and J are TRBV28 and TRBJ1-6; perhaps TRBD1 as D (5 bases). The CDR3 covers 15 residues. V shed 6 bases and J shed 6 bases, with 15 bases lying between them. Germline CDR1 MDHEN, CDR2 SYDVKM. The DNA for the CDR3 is TGTGCCAGCAGGCTGCGGGAGGGGACTAATTCACCCCTCCACTTT. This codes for CASRLREGTNSPLHF. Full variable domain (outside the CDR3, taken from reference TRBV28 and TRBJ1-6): DVKVTQSSRYLVKRTGEKVFLECVQDMDHENMFWYRQDPGLGLRLIYFSYDVKMKEKGDIPEGYSVSREKKERFSLILESASTNQTSMYLCASRLREGTNSPLHFGNGTRLTVT.